The source of this TCR beta chain is a study of blood T cell repertoires in COVID-19. Study details: Material from acute and convalescent COVID-19 was sourced from the United States, Italy and Spain. From T cells, B-cell-depleted T cells, or PBMCs came the material, which was cDNA or gDNA.

Trimming pared 5 bases from V and 2 bases from J, leaving 18 bases between. CDR1 is SGHNT, CDR2 YYREEE, per germline (reference sequence). The CDR3 is made up of 16 amino acids. In the study's own analysis: Cell counts per sample came from amplifying reference gene primers. Sequencing used immunoSEQ multiplex PCR; TCRdb keeps in-frame clones, though not all of them. D and trimming were read from the DNA, whereas the V and J calls and clone size are those reported in that table. The data hold tens of thousands of clones, with roughly 78% observed a single time. The receptor comes from a woman aged 65 to 85 with acute or convalescent COVID-19. The V gene is TRBV5-4, the J gene TRBJ2-3; a possible D gene is TRBD2 (6 bases). The material sequenced was peripheral blood. The CDR3 sequence: CASRTGSNLFTDTQYF. As DNA, the CDR3 is TGTGCCAGCAGGACCGGGAGTAACCTCTTCACAGATACGCAGTATTTT.